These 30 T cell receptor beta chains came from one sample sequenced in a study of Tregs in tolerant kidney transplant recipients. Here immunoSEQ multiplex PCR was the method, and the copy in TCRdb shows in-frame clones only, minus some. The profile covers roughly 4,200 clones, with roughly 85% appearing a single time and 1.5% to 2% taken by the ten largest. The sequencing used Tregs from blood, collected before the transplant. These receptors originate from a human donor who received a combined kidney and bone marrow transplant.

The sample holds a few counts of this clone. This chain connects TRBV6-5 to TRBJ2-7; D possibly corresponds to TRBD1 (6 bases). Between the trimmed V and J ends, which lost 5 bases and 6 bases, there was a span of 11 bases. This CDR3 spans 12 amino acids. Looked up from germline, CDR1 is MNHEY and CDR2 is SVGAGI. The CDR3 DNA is TGTGCCAGCAGTCGGACAGATCGCGAGCAGTACTTC. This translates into CASSRTDREQYF.

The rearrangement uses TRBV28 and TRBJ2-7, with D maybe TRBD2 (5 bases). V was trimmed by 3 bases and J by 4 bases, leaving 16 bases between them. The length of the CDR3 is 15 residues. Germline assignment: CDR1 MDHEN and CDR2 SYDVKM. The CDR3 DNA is TGTGCCAGCAGTTTCTCGGGGAAGGTGCCTTACGAGCAGTACTTC. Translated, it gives CASSFSGKVPYEQYF.

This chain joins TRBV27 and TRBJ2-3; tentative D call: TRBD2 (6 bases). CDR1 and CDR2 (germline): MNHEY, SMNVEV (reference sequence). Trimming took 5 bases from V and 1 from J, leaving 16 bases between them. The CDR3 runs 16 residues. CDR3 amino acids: CASSPILGLGTDTQYF. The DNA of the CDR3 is TGTGCCAGCAGTCCTATCTTGGGACTTGGCACAGATACGCAGTATTTT.

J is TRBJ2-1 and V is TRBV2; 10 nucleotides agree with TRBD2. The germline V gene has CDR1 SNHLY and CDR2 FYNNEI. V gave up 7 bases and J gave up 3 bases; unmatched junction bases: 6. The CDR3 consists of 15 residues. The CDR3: CASTASGSSYNEQFF. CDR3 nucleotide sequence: TGTGCCAGCACAGCTAGCGGGAGTAGCTACAATGAGCAGTTCTTC.

The CDR3 nucleotides are TGCAGCGTTGAATTGGGTAGCGGGAGCGATGAGCAGTTCTTC. It translates to CSVELGSGSDEQFF. V and J are TRBV29-1 and TRBJ2-1; 9 nucleotides agree with TRBD2. Germline lookup yields CDR1 SQVTM and CDR2 ANQGSEA. V shed 2 bases and J 8 bases; nucleotides not matched to a gene: 7. This CDR3 has 14 residues.

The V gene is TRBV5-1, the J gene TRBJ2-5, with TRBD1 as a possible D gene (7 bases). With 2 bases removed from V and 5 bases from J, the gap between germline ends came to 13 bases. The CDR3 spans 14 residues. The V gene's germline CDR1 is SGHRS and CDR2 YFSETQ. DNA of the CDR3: TGCGCCAGCAGCTTCGGGAGACAGGGTGAGACCCAGTACTTC. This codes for CASSFGRQGETQYF. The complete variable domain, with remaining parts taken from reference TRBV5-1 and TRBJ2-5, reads KAGVTQTPRYLIKTRGQQVTLSCSPISGHRSVSWYQQTPGQGLQFLFEYFSETQRNKGNFPGRFSGRQFSNSRSEMNVSTLELGDSALYLCASSFGRQGETQYFGPGTRLLVL.

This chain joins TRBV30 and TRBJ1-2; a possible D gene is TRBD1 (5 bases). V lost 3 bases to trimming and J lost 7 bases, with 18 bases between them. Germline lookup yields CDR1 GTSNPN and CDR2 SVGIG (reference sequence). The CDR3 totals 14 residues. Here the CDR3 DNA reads TGTGCCTGGAGCCTCGGGGGTAGGGTTAGTGGCTACACCTTC. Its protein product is CAWSLGGRVSGYTF.

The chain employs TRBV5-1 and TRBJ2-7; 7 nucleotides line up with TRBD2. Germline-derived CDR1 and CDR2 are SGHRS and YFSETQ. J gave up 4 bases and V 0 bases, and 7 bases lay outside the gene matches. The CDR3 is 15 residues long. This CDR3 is CASSLGGSSLYEQYF. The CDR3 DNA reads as TGCGCCAGCAGCTTGGGCGGGAGTAGTCTTTACGAGCAGTACTTC.

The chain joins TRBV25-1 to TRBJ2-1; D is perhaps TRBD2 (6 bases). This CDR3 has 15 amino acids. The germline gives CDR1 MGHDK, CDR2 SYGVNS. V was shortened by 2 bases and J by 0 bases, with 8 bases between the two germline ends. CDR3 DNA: TGTGCCAGCAGTGAACTAGCGCTCTCCTACAATGAGCAGTTCTTC. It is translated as CASSELALSYNEQFF.

In DNA, the CDR3 is TGTGCCAGCAGCCCCACAGGGTTTGAAGCTTTCTTT. As protein: CASSPTGFEAFF. The J gene is TRBJ1-1, the V gene TRBV11-2, with a weak D call TRBD1 (6 bases). V was trimmed by 5 bases and J by 7 bases, leaving 11 bases between them. In germline, CDR1 is SGHAT, CDR2 FQNNGV. This CDR3 spans 12 amino acids. The complete variable domain, with remaining parts taken from reference TRBV11-2 and TRBJ1-1, reads EAGVAQSPRYKIIEKRQSVAFWCNPISGHATLYWYQQILGQGPKLLIQFQNNGVVDDSQLPKDRFSAERLKGVDSTLKIQPAKLEDSAVYLCASSPTGFEAFFGQGTRLTVV.

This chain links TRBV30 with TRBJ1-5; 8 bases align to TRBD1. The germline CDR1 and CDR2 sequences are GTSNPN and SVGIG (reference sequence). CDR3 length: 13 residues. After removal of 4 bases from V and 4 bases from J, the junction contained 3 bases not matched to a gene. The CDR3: CAWNRGTNQPQHF. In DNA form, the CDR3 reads TGTGCCTGGAACAGGGGGACAAATCAGCCCCAGCATTTT.

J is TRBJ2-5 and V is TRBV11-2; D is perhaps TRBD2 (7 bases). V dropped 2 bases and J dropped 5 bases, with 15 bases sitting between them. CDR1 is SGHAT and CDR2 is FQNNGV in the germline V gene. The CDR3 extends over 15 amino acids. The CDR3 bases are TGTGCCAGCAGCTTATACGGGGGAGGGGGGGAGACCCAGTACTTC. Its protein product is CASSLYGGGGETQYF. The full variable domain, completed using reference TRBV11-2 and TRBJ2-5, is EAGVAQSPRYKIIEKRQSVAFWCNPISGHATLYWYQQILGQGPKLLIQFQNNGVVDDSQLPKDRFSAERLKGVDSTLKIQPAKLEDSAVYLCASSLYGGGGETQYFGPGTRLLVL.

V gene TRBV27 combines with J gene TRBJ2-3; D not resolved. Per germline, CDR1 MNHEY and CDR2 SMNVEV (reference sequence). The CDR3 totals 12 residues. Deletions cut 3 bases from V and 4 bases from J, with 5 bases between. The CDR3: CASSFGSDTQYF. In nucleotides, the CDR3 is TGTGCCAGCAGTTTCGGGTCAGATACGCAGTATTTT.

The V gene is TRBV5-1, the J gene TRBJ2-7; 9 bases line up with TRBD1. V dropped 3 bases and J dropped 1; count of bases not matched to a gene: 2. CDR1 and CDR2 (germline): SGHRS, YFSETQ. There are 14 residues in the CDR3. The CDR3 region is CASSWGQGSYEQYF. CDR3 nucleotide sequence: TGCGCCAGCAGCTGGGGACAGGGATCCTACGAGCAGTACTTC.

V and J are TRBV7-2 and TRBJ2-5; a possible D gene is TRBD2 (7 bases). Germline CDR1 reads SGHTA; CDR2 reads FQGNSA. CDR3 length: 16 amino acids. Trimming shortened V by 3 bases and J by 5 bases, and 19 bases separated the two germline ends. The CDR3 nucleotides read TGTGCCAGCAGCTTTGAGACAGGACCCGGGGGGGAGACCCAGTACTTC. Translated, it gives CASSFETGPGGETQYF.

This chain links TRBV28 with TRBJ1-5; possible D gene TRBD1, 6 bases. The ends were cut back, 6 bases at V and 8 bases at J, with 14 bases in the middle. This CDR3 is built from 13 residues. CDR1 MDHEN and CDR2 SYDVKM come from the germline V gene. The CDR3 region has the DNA TGTGCCAGCAGACGACAGGAAAATGAGCCCCAGCATTTT. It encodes CASRRQENEPQHF.

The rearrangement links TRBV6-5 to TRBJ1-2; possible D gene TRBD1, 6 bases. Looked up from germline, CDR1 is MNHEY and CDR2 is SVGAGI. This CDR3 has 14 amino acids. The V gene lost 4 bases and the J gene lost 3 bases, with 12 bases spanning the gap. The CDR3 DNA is TGTGCCAGCAGTTCAGCAGGGGTCGACTATGGCTACACCTTC. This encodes CASSSAGVDYGYTF.

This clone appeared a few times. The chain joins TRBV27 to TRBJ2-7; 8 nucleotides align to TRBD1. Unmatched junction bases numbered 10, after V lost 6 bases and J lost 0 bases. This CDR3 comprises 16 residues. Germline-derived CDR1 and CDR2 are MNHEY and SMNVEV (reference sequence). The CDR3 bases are TGTGCCAGCAGCACGAGGACAGGGACCTCCTCCTACGAGCAGTACTTC. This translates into CASSTRTGTSSYEQYF.

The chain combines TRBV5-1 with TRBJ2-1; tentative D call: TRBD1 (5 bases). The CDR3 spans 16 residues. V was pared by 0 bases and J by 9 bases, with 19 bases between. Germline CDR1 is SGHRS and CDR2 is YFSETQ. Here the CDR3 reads CASSLGATGRVGEQFF. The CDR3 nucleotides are TGCGCCAGCAGCTTGGGGGCCACAGGTCGGGTAGGTGAGCAGTTCTTC.

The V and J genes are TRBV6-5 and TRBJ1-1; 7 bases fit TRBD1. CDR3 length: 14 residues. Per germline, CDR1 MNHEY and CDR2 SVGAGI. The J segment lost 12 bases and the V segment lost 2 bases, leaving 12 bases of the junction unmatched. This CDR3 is CASSYLFGQAPPFF. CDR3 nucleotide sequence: TGTGCCAGCAGTTACCTGTTTGGACAGGCCCCTCCTTTCTTT.

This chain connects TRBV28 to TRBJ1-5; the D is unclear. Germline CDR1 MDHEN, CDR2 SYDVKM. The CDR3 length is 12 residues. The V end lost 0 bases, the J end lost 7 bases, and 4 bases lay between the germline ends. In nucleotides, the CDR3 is TGTGCCAGCAGTTTATGGTCACAGCCCCAGCATTTT. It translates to CASSLWSQPQHF.

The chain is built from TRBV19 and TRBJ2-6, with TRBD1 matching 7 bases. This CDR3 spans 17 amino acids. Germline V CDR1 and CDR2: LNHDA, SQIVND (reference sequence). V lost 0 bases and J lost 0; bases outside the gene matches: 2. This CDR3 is CASSIETGSSGANVLTF. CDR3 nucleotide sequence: TGTGCCAGTAGTATAGAGACAGGGAGCTCTGGGGCCAACGTCCTGACTTTC.

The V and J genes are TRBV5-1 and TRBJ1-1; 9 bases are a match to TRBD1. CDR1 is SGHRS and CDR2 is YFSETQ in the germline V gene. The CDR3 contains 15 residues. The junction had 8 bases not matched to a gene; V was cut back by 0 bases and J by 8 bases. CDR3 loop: CASSLEGTGKVEAFF. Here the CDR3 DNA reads TGCGCCAGCAGCTTGGAGGGGACAGGGAAGGTGGAAGCTTTCTTT.

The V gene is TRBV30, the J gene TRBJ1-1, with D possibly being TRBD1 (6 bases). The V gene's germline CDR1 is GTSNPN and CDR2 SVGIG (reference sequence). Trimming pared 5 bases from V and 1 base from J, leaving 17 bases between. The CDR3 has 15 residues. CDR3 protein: CAWHTGQSRNTEAFF. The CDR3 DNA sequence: TGTGCCTGGCACACCGGACAGTCCAGGAACACTGAAGCTTTCTTT.

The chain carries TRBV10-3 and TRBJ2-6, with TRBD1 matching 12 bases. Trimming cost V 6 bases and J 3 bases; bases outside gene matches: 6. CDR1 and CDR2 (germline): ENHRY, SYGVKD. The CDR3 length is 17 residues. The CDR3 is CAIRGDRGRRGANVLTF. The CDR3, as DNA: TGTGCCATCAGGGGGGACAGGGGGCGCCGTGGGGCCAACGTCCTGACTTTC.

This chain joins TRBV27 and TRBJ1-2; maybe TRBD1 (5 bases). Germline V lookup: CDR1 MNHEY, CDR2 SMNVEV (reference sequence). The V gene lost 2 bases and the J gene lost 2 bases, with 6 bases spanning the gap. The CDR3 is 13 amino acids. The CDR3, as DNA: TGTGCCAGCAGTTTAAAGGGGAACTATGGCTACACCTTC. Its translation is CASSLKGNYGYTF.

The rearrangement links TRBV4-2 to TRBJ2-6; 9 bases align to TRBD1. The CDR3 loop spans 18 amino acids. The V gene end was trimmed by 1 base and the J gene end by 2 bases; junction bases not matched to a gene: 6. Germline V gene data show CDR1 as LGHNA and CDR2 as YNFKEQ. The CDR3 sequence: CASSQVITGGAGANVLTF. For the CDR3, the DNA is TGTGCCAGCAGCCAAGTGATAACAGGGGGCGCTGGGGCCAACGTCCTGACTTTC.

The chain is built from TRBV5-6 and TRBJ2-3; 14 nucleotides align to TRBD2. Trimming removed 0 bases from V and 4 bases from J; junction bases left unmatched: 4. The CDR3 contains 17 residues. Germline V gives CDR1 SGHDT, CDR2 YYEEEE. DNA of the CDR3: TGTGCCAGCAGCTTGGCACCGGGACTAGCGGGAGCAGATACGCAGTATTTT. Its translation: CASSLAPGLAGADTQYF.

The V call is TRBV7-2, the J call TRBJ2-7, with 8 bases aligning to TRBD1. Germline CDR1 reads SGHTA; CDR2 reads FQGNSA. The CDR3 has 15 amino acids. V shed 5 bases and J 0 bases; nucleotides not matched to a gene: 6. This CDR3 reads CASSPGTGYSYEQYF. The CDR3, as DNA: TGTGCCAGCAGCCCCGGGACAGGATACTCCTACGAGCAGTACTTC.

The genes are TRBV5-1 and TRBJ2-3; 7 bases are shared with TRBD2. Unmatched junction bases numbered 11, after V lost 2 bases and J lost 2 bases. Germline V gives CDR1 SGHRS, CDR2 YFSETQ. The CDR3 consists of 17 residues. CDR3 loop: CASSFVAGEPHTDTQYF. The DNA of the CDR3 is TGCGCCAGCAGCTTTGTGGCGGGAGAACCCCACACAGATACGCAGTATTTT.